These 12 T cell receptor beta chains were all obtained from the same sample, sequenced in a study of cytomegalovirus exposure and HLA in healthy donors. The PCR contained 60 Vbeta and 13 Jbeta primers. Libraries were prepared by immunoSEQ multiplex PCR; TCRdb keeps only in-frame clonotypes and omits some of them. Across some 200,000 clones, the top ten clones capture less than 0.95% of the sample. Source material: PBMCs. Receptors were obtained from a woman aged 18 to 35 in good health and CMV-seropositive.

The V call is TRBV7-2, the J call TRBJ2-7; D might be TRBD2 (6 bases). V lost 3 bases to trimming and J lost 4 bases, with 13 bases between them. Germline CDR1 is SGHTA and CDR2 is FQGNSA. The CDR3 consists of 14 residues. CDR3 coding DNA: TGTGCCAGCAGCTTTGGGGGAGGTGTTTACGAGCAGTACTTC. Its translation is CASSFGGGVYEQYF.

The rearrangement joins TRBV29-1 to TRBJ2-1; 14 bases map to TRBD2. With V trimmed by 1 base and J by 4 bases, 6 bases remained unmatched. CDR1 and CDR2 (germline): SQVTM, ANQGSEA. This CDR3 has 17 residues. The CDR3 reads CSVEGLAGGQGYNEQFF. CDR3 DNA: TGCAGCGTTGAAGGACTAGCGGGGGGGCAGGGATACAATGAGCAGTTCTTC.

V usage is TRBV9 and J usage is TRBJ1-5; unclear D gene. V gave up 4 bases and J gave up 5 bases, with 10 bases separating them. CDR3 length equals 13 residues. Germline V gene lookup returns CDR1 SGDLS and CDR2 YYNGEE. The CDR3 loop reads CASSRSYDQPQHF. CDR3 coding DNA: TGTGCCAGCAGCCGCTCCTATGATCAGCCCCAGCATTTT.

This rearrangement joins TRBV7-9 to TRBJ2-3; 11 bases map to TRBD1. Per germline, CDR1 SEHNR and CDR2 FQNEAQ (reference sequence). The CDR3 spans 16 residues. Trimming at V came to 1 base and at J to 6 bases, leaving 6 bases not matched to a gene. This CDR3 is CASSLGRTGGPDTQYF. The CDR3 DNA reads as TGTGCCAGCAGCTTAGGGAGGACAGGGGGCCCGGATACGCAGTATTTT.

The V call is TRBV11-2, the J call TRBJ2-1; 7 bases are a match to TRBD1. This CDR3 contains 13 residues. Per the germline V gene, CDR1 is SGHAT and CDR2 is FQNNGV. The V and J ends lost 0 bases and 9 bases, in that order; junction bases with no gene match: 2. The CDR3 DNA reads as TGTGCCAGCAGCTTAGAGGCAGGGGGTGAGCAGTTCTTC. It translates to CASSLEAGGEQFF.

The chain carries TRBV5-6 and TRBJ1-1; D not certain. The V end was cut by 1 base, the J end by 3 bases, with 10 bases between. CDR1 is SGHDT, CDR2 YYEEEE, per germline. This CDR3 comprises 14 residues. Here the CDR3 DNA reads TGTGCCAGCAGCTTGAGCGGCAGATACACTGAAGCTTTCTTT. It translates to CASSLSGRYTEAFF. Full variable domain (rest looked up from reference TRBV5-6 and TRBJ1-1): DAGVTQSPTHLIKTRGQQVTLRCSPKSGHDTVSWYQQALGQGPQFIFQYYEEEERQRGNFPDRFSGHQFPNYSSELNVNALLLGDSALYLCASSLSGRYTEAFFGQGTRLTVV.

The genes are TRBV19 and TRBJ2-1; TRBD2 is a possible D gene (5 bases). From germline, CDR1 is LNHDA and CDR2 SQIVND (reference sequence). Trimming cost V 4 bases and J 12 bases, with 16 bases left between them. The CDR3 has 13 residues. CDR3 in DNA: TGTGCCAGTAGTACCGGCCTCTTGAGCGGGCAGTTCTTC. It yields the protein CASSTGLLSGQFF.

The V gene is TRBV27, the J gene TRBJ1-2; possibly TRBD1 for D (5 bases). V was clipped by 6 bases and J by 1 base, with 9 bases between them. CDR3 length: 13 residues. Germline V gives CDR1 MNHEY, CDR2 SMNVEV (reference sequence). The CDR3 loop reads CASRADSNYGYTF. The CDR3 DNA reads TGTGCCAGCAGGGCAGACAGTAACTATGGCTACACCTTC.

The chain recombines TRBV10-3 with TRBJ2-5; D is possibly TRBD1 (5 bases). The CDR3 sequence is 14 residues long. Germline V lookup: CDR1 ENHRY, CDR2 SYGVKD. Trimming left V 2 bases short and J 2 bases short, with 9 bases between. The CDR3 nucleotides are TGTGCCATCAGTGAGACAGGCCATCAAGAGACCCAGTACTTC. Translating it yields CAISETGHQETQYF.

This sequence joins TRBV10-3 and TRBJ1-1; 7 bases are shared with TRBD1. The junction had 2 bases not matched to a gene; V was cut back by 4 bases and J by 0 bases. This CDR3 contains 14 residues. Germline V gene sequence: CDR1 ENHRY, CDR2 SYGVKD. CDR3 protein: CAISGQGVNTEAFF. For the CDR3, the DNA is TGTGCCATCAGTGGTCAGGGGGTGAACACTGAAGCTTTCTTT.

This rearrangement joins TRBV5-1 to TRBJ2-3, with 16 bases matching TRBD2. The length of the CDR3 is 17 residues. V gave up 4 bases and J gave up 3 bases; unmatched junction bases: 5. Germline lookup yields CDR1 SGHRS and CDR2 YFSETQ. CDR3 in DNA: TGCGCCAGCAGCCCCGGGACTAGCGGGAGGGTTACAGATACGCAGTATTTT. This gives the protein CASSPGTSGRVTDTQYF.

The chain uses TRBV19 and TRBJ2-1; TRBD1 might be the D (5 bases). This CDR3 contains 13 residues. Germline V CDR1 and CDR2: LNHDA, SQIVND (reference sequence). V was cut by 3 bases and J by 7 bases, with 10 bases left in between. The chain's CDR3 is CASSMTARNEQFF. CDR3 coding DNA: TGTGCCAGTAGTATGACAGCTAGAAATGAGCAGTTCTTC.